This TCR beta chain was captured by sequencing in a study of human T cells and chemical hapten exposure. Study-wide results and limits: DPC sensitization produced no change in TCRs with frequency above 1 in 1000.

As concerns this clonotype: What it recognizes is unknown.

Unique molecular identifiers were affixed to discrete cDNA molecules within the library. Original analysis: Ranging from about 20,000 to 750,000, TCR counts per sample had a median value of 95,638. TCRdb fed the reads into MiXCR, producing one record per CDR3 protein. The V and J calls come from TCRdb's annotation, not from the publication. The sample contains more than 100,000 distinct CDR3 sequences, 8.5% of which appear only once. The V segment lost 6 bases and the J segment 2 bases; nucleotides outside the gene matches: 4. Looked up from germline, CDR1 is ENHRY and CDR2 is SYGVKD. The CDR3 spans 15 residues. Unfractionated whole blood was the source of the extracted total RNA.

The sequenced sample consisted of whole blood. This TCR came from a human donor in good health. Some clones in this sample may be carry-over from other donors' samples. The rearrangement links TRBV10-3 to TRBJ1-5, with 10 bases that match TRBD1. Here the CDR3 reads CAISGTGEGNQPQHF. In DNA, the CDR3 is TGTGCCATCAGCGGGACAGGGGAGGGCAATCAGCCCCAGCATTTT.